The 20 T cell receptor beta chains reported below all come from one sample, sequenced in a study of OX40 agonist ivuxolimab in advanced cancers. Profiling relied on immunoSEQ multiplex PCR, and the TCRdb table lists in-frame clones only, not all of them. The sample contains 45,000 or so clones, roughly 90% of which appear only once. Here the sequenced sample was CD4+ or CD8+ T cells sorted from blood, taken in a trial of the OX40 agonist ivuxolimab. The origin of the receptors is an adult with an advanced solid tumor such as melanoma, head and neck, liver or kidney cancer.

The chain uses TRBV9 and TRBJ1-1; perhaps TRBD1 as D (6 bases). CDR3 length equals 16 residues. Trimming took 3 bases from V and 3 from J, leaving 18 bases between them. Looked up from germline, CDR1 is SGDLS and CDR2 is YYNGEE. Here the CDR3 DNA reads TGTGCCAGCAGCGCCGGACAGATATCGGGGTACACTGAAGCTTTCTTT. Translating gives CASSAGQISGYTEAFF.

This sequence joins TRBV30 and TRBJ2-7; D uncertain. The CDR3 contains 13 residues. CDR1 and CDR2 from the germline V gene are GTSNPN and SVGIG (reference sequence). Trimming pared 3 bases from V and 2 bases from J, leaving 11 bases between. The CDR3 sequence: CAWRGKTPYEQYF. In nucleotides, the CDR3 is TGTGCCTGGAGAGGGAAGACGCCCTACGAGCAGTACTTC. The entire variable domain, with the rest obtained from reference TRBV30 and TRBJ2-7, is as follows: SQTIHQWPATLVQPVGSPLSLECTVEGTSNPNLYWYRQAAGRGLQLLFYSVGIGQISSEVPQNLSASRPQDRQFILSSKKLLLSDSGFYLCAWRGKTPYEQYFGPGTRLTVT.

The chain is built from TRBV7-9 and TRBJ1-5; D is unresolved. The CDR3 loop spans 13 amino acids. Looked up from germline, CDR1 is SEHNR and CDR2 is FQNEAQ (reference sequence). V was pared by 4 bases and J by 2 bases, with 6 bases between. CDR3 sequence: CASSSDGNQPQHF. The CDR3 nucleotides read TGTGCCAGCAGCTCGGATGGCAATCAGCCCCAGCATTTT. Full variable domain (outside the CDR3, taken from reference TRBV7-9 and TRBJ1-5): DTGVSQNPRHKITKRGQNVTFRCDPISEHNRLYWYRQTLGQGPEFLTYFQNEAQLEKSRLLSDRFSAERPKGSFSTLEIQRTEQGDSAMYLCASSSDGNQPQHFGDGTRLSIL.

By share of the sample, this clone is medium-sized (0.01 to 0.1%). The rearrangement joins TRBV6-4 to TRBJ2-2; 7 bases are a match to TRBD1. The CDR3 runs to 15 residues. From germline, CDR1 is MRHNA and CDR2 SNTAGT. The V and J ends lost 6 bases and 4 bases, in that order; junction bases with no gene match: 8. CDR3 in DNA: TGTGCCAGCAGCCCCGGGACAGCCACCACCGGGGAGCTGTTTTTT. It codes for CASSPGTATTGELFF.

This chain connects TRBV28 to TRBJ2-3; 7 positions agree with TRBD2. This CDR3 is 15 amino acids long. The trim removed 5 bases at V and 2 bases at J, leaving 7 bases unmatched. Germline V gives CDR1 MDHEN, CDR2 SYDVKM. This chain's CDR3 is CASSPSGKYTDTQYF. The CDR3 nucleotides are TGTGCCAGCAGTCCGAGCGGGAAATACACAGATACGCAGTATTTT.

This rearrangement joins TRBV7-9 to TRBJ2-3; TRBD1 matches at 11 bases. Germline values: CDR1 SEHNR, CDR2 FQNEAQ (reference sequence). This CDR3 comprises 15 residues. The V gene end was trimmed by 5 bases and the J gene end by 2 bases; junction bases not matched to a gene: 3. The CDR3 DNA follows: TGTGCCAGCAGCCCTGGACAGGGGGCCACAGATACGCAGTATTTT. It encodes CASSPGQGATDTQYF. Variable domain in full (rest from reference TRBV7-9 and TRBJ2-3): DTGVSQNPRHKITKRGQNVTFRCDPISEHNRLYWYRQTLGQGPEFLTYFQNEAQLEKSRLLSDRFSAERPKGSFSTLEIQRTEQGDSAMYLCASSPGQGATDTQYFGPGTRLTVL.

This clone was found a few times. The chain employs TRBV15 and TRBJ2-1; D not resolved. Trimming left V 8 bases short and J 7 bases short, with 12 bases between. The CDR3 consists of 12 residues. Germline V gene lookup returns CDR1 LNHNV and CDR2 YYDKDF (reference sequence). The CDR3 loop reads CATARIRNEQFF. The CDR3 DNA reads TGTGCCACCGCTAGAATAAGGAATGAGCAGTTCTTC. The variable domain in full, completed from reference TRBV15 and TRBJ2-1, reads DAMVIQNPRYQVTQFGKPVTLSCSQTLNHNVMYWYQQKSSQAPKLLFHYYDKDFNNEADTPDNFQSRRPNTSFCFLDIRSPGLGDTAMYLCATARIRNEQFFGPGTRLTVL.

V gene TRBV25-1 combines with J gene TRBJ2-2, with TRBD1 matching 8 bases. The junction had 1 base not matched to a gene; V was cut back by 4 bases and J by 0 bases. CDR1 and CDR2 from the germline V gene are MGHDK and SYGVNS. The CDR3 has 15 residues. CDR3 protein: CASSVGQANTGELFF. The CDR3 DNA sequence: TGTGCCAGCAGTGTGGGACAGGCGAACACCGGGGAGCTGTTTTTT.

This chain joins TRBV7-3 and TRBJ1-1; D possibly corresponds to TRBD1 (5 bases). The CDR3 spans 13 residues. CDR1 and CDR2 (germline): SGHTA, FQGTGA. The V end was cut by 2 bases, the J end by 7 bases, with 11 bases between. The CDR3 here is CASSLAGKNEAFF. The CDR3 coding sequence is TGTGCCAGCAGCTTAGCAGGGAAGAATGAAGCTTTCTTT.

The V call is TRBV5-1, the J call TRBJ2-5; D is undetermined. This CDR3 has 13 amino acids. Trimming stripped 9 bases from V and 1 base from J, with 13 bases between. Germline CDR1 is SGHRS and CDR2 is YFSETQ. In DNA form, the CDR3 reads TGCGCCACCCAAGCGTCCCCCCAAGAGACCCAGTACTTC. It translates to CATQASPQETQYF.

The V and J genes are TRBV29-1 and TRBJ1-2; the D is unclear. With 0 bases removed from V and 8 bases from J, the gap between germline ends came to 13 bases. Germline values: CDR1 SQVTM, CDR2 ANQGSEA. The CDR3 covers 13 residues. CDR3 region: CSVEDQKREGYTF. For the CDR3, the DNA is TGCAGCGTTGAAGATCAGAAACGTGAGGGCTACACCTTC. Combining the CDR3 with reference TRBV29-1 and TRBJ1-2 gives the whole variable domain SAVISQKPSRDICQRGTSLTIQCQVDSQVTMMFWYRQQPGQSLTLIATANQGSEATYESGFVIDKFPISRPNLTFSTLTVSNMSPEDSSIYLCSVEDQKREGYTFGSGTRLTVV.

This chain's CDR3 is CASSLGAGLHWNEQFF. The CDR3 bases are TGTGCCAGTAGTTTAGGCGCGGGTCTCCATTGGAATGAGCAGTTCTTC. The chain employs TRBV19 and TRBJ2-1; a possible D gene is TRBD2 (5 bases). CDR3 length equals 16 residues. The germline gives CDR1 LNHDA, CDR2 SQIVND (reference sequence). V was pared by 5 bases and J by 7 bases, with 21 bases between.

The CDR3 loop is CASSQDPTSGAANTGELFF. CDR3 nucleotide sequence: TGCGCCAGCAGCCAAGATCCGACTAGCGGAGCTGCGAACACCGGGGAGCTGTTTTTT. The chain uses TRBV4-1 and TRBJ2-2; 9 positions agree with TRBD2. V dropped 0 bases and J dropped 0; count of bases not matched to a gene: 8. CDR1 and CDR2 from the germline V gene are MGHRA and YSYEKL. The CDR3 consists of 19 residues.

The table lists this clone with a count of one. The rearrangement joins TRBV25-1 to TRBJ2-7; 9 positions match TRBD2. J lost 6 bases, V lost 3 bases, and 12 bases had no gene match. Germline CDR1 MGHDK, CDR2 SYGVNS. This CDR3 comprises 16 residues. The CDR3 here is CASSEFGEREAFEQYF. DNA of the CDR3: TGTGCCAGCAGTGAGTTTGGTGAGCGGGAGGCTTTCGAGCAGTACTTC.

The chain carries TRBV5-4 and TRBJ1-1; D unclear. Germline V gene lookup returns CDR1 SGHNT and CDR2 YYREEE (reference sequence). V was pared by 3 bases and J by 1 base, with 7 bases between. The CDR3 loop spans 13 amino acids. CDR3 region: CASSSVGNTEAFF. CDR3 sequence (DNA): TGTGCCAGCAGCTCTGTTGGGAACACTGAAGCTTTCTTT. Variable domain in full (rest from reference TRBV5-4 and TRBJ1-1): ETGVTQSPTHLIKTRGQQVTLRCSSQSGHNTVSWYQQALGQGPQFIFQYYREEENGRGNFPPRFSGLQFPNYSSELNVNALELDDSALYLCASSSVGNTEAFFGQGTRLTVV.

The gene calls are TRBV14 and TRBJ2-7; 12 nucleotides agree with TRBD2. J lost 4 bases, V lost 3 bases, and 4 bases had no gene match. The CDR3 extends over 15 amino acids. CDR1 is SGHDN, CDR2 FVKESK, per germline. CDR3 in amino acids: CASSQVGTSGYEQYF. Here the CDR3 DNA reads TGTGCCAGCAGCCAGGTGGGGACTAGCGGGTACGAGCAGTACTTC.

V is TRBV6-5 and J is TRBJ2-7; the D call may be TRBD1 or TRBD2 (5 bases each). CDR3 length: 13 residues. V was cut by 2 bases and J by 10 bases, with 15 bases left in between. Germline assignment: CDR1 MNHEY and CDR2 SVGAGI. CDR3 residues: CASSYPGTVEQYF. The DNA of the CDR3 is TGTGCCAGCAGTTACCCCGGGACCGTGGAACAGTACTTC.

The V and J genes are TRBV5-1 and TRBJ2-2, with D unclear. The germline V gene encodes CDR1 SGHRS and CDR2 YFSETQ. Trimming removed 0 bases from V and 4 bases from J, with 7 bases in between. This CDR3 spans 14 amino acids. In DNA, the CDR3 is TGCGCCAGCAGCTTGGGGGCAGCCACCGGGGAGCTGTTTTTT. Amino acids: CASSLGAATGELFF.

The chain combines TRBV18 with TRBJ2-1, with D unclear. CDR1 is KGHSH, CDR2 LQKENI, per germline. This CDR3 spans 13 amino acids. Trimming shortened V by 0 bases and J by 7 bases, and 7 bases separated the two germline ends. The CDR3 DNA reads TGTGCCAGCTCACCACCGTCTCAAAATGAGCAGTTCTTC. As protein: CASSPPSQNEQFF.

This clone was recorded only once. The chain combines TRBV29-1 with TRBJ1-2, with D uncertain. Germline V gives CDR1 SQVTM, CDR2 ANQGSEA. The CDR3 has 15 amino acids. The V end lost 5 bases, the J end lost 6 bases, and 22 bases lay between the germline ends. CDR3 region: CSVNLDSSQGHGYTF. The CDR3 nucleotides are TGCAGCGTTAATCTCGATTCTTCCCAAGGCCATGGCTACACCTTC.